This TCR beta chain comes out of a study of blood T cell repertoires in COVID-19. Profiling relied on immunoSEQ multiplex PCR, and the TCRdb table lists in-frame clones only, not all of them. Here the sample spans about 240,000 clones, roughly 87% being singletons. This clone was detected only once. In the same sample, other DNA sequences code for this CDR3. Trimming cost V 1 base and J 2 bases; bases outside gene matches: 5. The CDR3 extends over 16 amino acids. Germline values: CDR1 SGHVS, CDR2 FQNEAQ. The sequenced material came from peripheral blood. The V call is TRBV7-8, the J call TRBJ2-3, with TRBD2 matching 8 bases. The receptor comes from a man between 60 and 75 years old who had recovered from COVID-19. Here the CDR3 DNA reads TGTGCCAGCAGCTTAGTTGCGGGGGGTTCCACAGATACGCAGTATTTT. Translated: CASSLVAGGSTDTQYF. The entire variable domain, with the rest obtained from reference TRBV7-8 and TRBJ2-3, is as follows: GAGVSQSPRYKVAKRGQDVALRCDPISGHVSLFWYQQALGQGPEFLTYFQNEAQLDKSGLPSDRFFAERPEGSVSTLKIQRTQQEDSAVYLCASSLVAGGSTDTQYFGPGTRLTVL.